This TCR beta chain appears in the sequencing data of a study of blood T cell repertoires in COVID-19. Study overall: Some COVID-19 samples were acute and others convalescent; all came from the United States, Italy and Spain. PBMCs, B-cell-depleted T cells, or T cells provided the cDNA or gDNA that made up the material.

Germline CDR1 LGHDT, CDR2 YNNKEL (reference sequence). The CDR3 sequence is 12 residues long. Trimming took off 1 base at V and 10 bases at J, with 8 bases between the two ends. In the original workflow: By means of reference gene primer amplification, nucleated cell counts were estimated. TCRdb's table, derived via immunoSEQ multiplex PCR, lists solely in-frame clones and lacks some. V and J calls and clone size are those listed in that table; D and trimming were worked out from the DNA. This table holds some 71,000 clones, about nine tenths found once. This receptor was taken from a woman aged 18 to 35 with acute or convalescent COVID-19. The chain has TRBV3-1 (or the pseudogene TRBV3-2) and TRBJ2-1; D unresolved. Sequenced: peripheral blood. CDR3 in DNA: TGTGCCAGCAGCCAAGGTCTCCGGGAGCAGTTCTTC. It yields the protein CASSQGLREQFF.